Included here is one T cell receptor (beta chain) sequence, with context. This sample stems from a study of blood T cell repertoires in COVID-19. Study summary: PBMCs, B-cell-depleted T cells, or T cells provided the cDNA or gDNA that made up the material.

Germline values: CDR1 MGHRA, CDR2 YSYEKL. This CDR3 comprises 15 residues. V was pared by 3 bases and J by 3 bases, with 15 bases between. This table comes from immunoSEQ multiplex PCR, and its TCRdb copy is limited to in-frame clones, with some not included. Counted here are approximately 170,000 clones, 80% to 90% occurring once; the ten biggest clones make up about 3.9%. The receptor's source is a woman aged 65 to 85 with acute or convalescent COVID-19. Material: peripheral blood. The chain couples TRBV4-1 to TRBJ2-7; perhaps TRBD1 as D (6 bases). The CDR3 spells CASSQDRTASYEQYF. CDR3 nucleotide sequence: TGCGCCAGCAGCCAGGATAGGACAGCAAGCTACGAGCAGTACTTC.